A selection of T cell receptor beta chains follows, all from one sample in a study of cytomegalovirus exposure and HLA in healthy donors. Clones were read by immunoSEQ multiplex PCR, and TCRdb kept only the in-frame ones, dropping some. The sample includes 150,000 to 200,000 clones, 80% to 90% of them seen just once. The sample was PBMCs. The receptors were sampled from a man younger than 35 in good health and CMV-seronegative. Each CDR3 is given with its conserved first and last residue. A D gene is named only where the DNA matches it firmly. Part of the rows lack a size; the others show once, few, many or a class for expanded clones.

j_gene	v_gene	abundance	d_gene	CDR3aa	CDR3nt
TRBJ2-1	TRBV7-8	NA	NA	CASSPPTPDNEQFF	TGTGCCAGCAGCCCCCCGACTCCCGACAATGAGCAGTTCTTC
TRBJ1-1	TRBV12-5	NA	TRBD1	CASGLFSRGPLPNTEAFF	TGTGCTAGTGGTTTGTTTTCCAGGGGGCCCCTTCCGAACACTGAAGCTTTCTTT
TRBJ1-5	TRBV2	NA	NA	CASKGEHRLAQPQHF	TGTGCCAGCAAGGGAGAACACCGACTTGCTCAGCCCCAGCATTTT
TRBJ1-1	TRBV9	NA	NA	CASSVGGASGTEAFF	TGTGCCAGCAGCGTCGGGGGGGCGTCGGGGACTGAAGCTTTCTTT
TRBJ2-2	TRBV5-1	NA	NA	CASSLVMNTGELFF	TGCGCCAGCAGCTTGGTCATGAACACCGGGGAGCTGTTTTTT
TRBJ2-1	TRBV5-1	NA	TRBD2	CASSLLPGLAGSYNEQFF	TGCGCCAGCAGCTTGCTCCCTGGACTAGCGGGATCCTACAATGAGCAGTTCTTC
TRBJ2-1	TRBV6-5	NA	NA	CASLPSGHSYNEQFF	TGTGCCAGTTTGCCGTCGGGACATTCCTACAATGAGCAGTTCTTC
TRBJ1-5	TRBV27	NA	NA	CASSLTSGNQPQHF	TGTGCCAGCAGTTTAACCAGTGGCAATCAGCCCCAGCATTTT
TRBJ1-1	TRBV9	NA	TRBD1	CASSERTGETEAFF	TGTGCCAGCAGCGAGAGGACAGGGGAAACTGAAGCTTTCTTT
TRBJ1-1	TRBV6-6	NA	NA	CASSYLGGVNTEAFF	TGTGCCAGCAGTTATCTCGGGGGGGTGAACACTGAAGCTTTCTTT
TRBJ2-1	TRBV5-1	NA	NA	CASSFELGTNNEQFF	TGCGCCAGCAGCTTTGAACTAGGGACAAACAATGAGCAGTTCTTC
TRBJ2-7	TRBV4-1	NA	TRBD2	CASSQPGTRVGEQYF	TGCGCCAGCAGCCAACCTGGGACTAGAGTTGGCGAGCAGTACTTC
TRBJ1-5	TRBV28	NA	NA	CASSSGNQPQHF	TGTGCCAGCAGTTCGGGCAATCAGCCCCAGCATTTT
TRBJ1-2	TRBV5-1	NA	NA	CASKRSREDGYGYTF	TGCGCCAGCAAGCGGTCACGGGAGGATGGCTATGGCTACACCTTC
TRBJ2-1	TRBV7-8	NA	TRBD2	CASSLVLSAGGPVGEQFF	TGTGCCAGCAGCTTAGTGCTTTCGGCGGGAGGGCCGGTCGGTGAGCAGTTCTTC
TRBJ2-7	TRBV4-1	NA	NA	CASSLGVSYEQYF	TGCGCCAGCAGCCTAGGAGTTTCCTACGAGCAGTACTTC
TRBJ1-5	TRBV19	few	TRBD1	CASSPPTGWPPNQPQHF	TGTGCCAGTAGTCCTCCGACAGGGTGGCCACCCAATCAGCCCCAGCATTTT
TRBJ2-1	TRBV5-1	NA	TRBD2	CASSRRSGVGWDEQFF	TGCGCCAGCAGCAGGCGTAGCGGGGTAGGATGGGATGAGCAGTTCTTC
TRBJ2-5	TRBV18	NA	TRBD1	CASSSTSQGAGGTQYF	TGTGCCAGCTCATCAACTTCACAGGGGGCAGGCGGGACCCAGTACTTC
TRBJ1-6	TRBV19	NA	NA	CASSIHRTSSPLHF	TGTGCCAGTAGTATACACAGGACGAGTTCACCCCTCCACTTT
TRBJ2-2	TRBV27	once	TRBD2	CASSPLGAGGQDGELFF	TGTGCCAGCAGTCCCCTCGGGGCGGGGGGGCAAGACGGGGAGCTGTTTTTT
TRBJ2-3	TRBV6-4	NA	NA	CASSEIWGRVTDTQYF	TGTGCCAGCAGTGAAATTTGGGGGCGGGTCACAGATACGCAGTATTTT
TRBJ1-5	TRBV7-2	NA	TRBD1	CASSLAGQGIDQPQHF	TGTGCCAGCAGCTTAGCGGGACAGGGAATTGATCAGCCCCAGCATTTT
TRBJ1-2	TRBV6-1	once	TRBD1	CASSETDRVDGYTF	TGTGCCAGCAGTGAAACTGACAGGGTAGATGGCTACACCTTC
TRBJ2-3	TRBV11-2	NA	TRBD2	CASSYGLAYTDTQYF	TGTGCCAGCAGCTACGGACTAGCGTACACAGATACGCAGTATTTT
TRBJ2-7	TRBV19	NA	TRBD1	CASSNLGQISSYEQYF	TGTGCCAGTTCCAACCTGGGACAGATAAGCTCCTACGAGCAGTACTTC
TRBJ1-1	TRBV4-1	NA	NA	CASSQDIQGEAAFF	TGCGCCAGCAGCCAAGATATACAGGGAGAGGCAGCTTTCTTT
TRBJ2-1	TRBV6-1	NA	NA	CASSEPGGSEQFF	TGTGCCAGCAGTGAACCTGGAGGCAGTGAGCAGTTCTTC
TRBJ2-1	TRBV7-2	NA	TRBD1	CASSPGGTGNNEQFF	TGTGCCAGCAGCCCAGGAGGGACAGGGAACAATGAGCAGTTCTTC
TRBJ2-7	TRBV7-9	NA	TRBD1	CSSSLPGQGAHEQYF	TGTTCCAGCAGCTTACCGGGACAGGGCGCCCACGAGCAGTACTTC
TRBJ1-5	TRBV4-3	NA	NA	CASSQESGNQPQHF	TGCGCCAGCAGCCAAGAGAGTGGCAATCAGCCCCAGCATTTT
TRBJ2-7	TRBV27	once	NA	CASSPSLYLEQYF	TGTGCCAGCAGTCCCTCCCTCTATTTAGAGCAGTACTTC
TRBJ2-3	TRBV9	NA	TRBD2	CASSGSGRSTDTQYF	TGTGCCAGCAGCGGTAGCGGGAGGAGCACAGATACGCAGTATTTT
TRBJ2-1	TRBV7-3	NA	TRBD1	CASSLKGADEQFF	TGTGCCAGCAGCTTAAAGGGGGCGGATGAGCAGTTCTTC
TRBJ2-2	TRBV5-4	few	TRBD1	CASSLSQGVTGELFF	TGTGCCAGCAGCTTGAGTCAGGGGGTCACCGGGGAGCTGTTTTTT
TRBJ2-5	TRBV5-6	NA	NA	CASSFSGAEETQYF	TGTGCCAGCAGCTTCTCGGGAGCGGAAGAGACCCAGTACTTC
TRBJ1-4	TRBV7-9	NA	TRBD1	CASSLGGGQVTEKLFF	TGTGCCAGCAGCTTAGGGGGGGGACAGGTGACGGAAAAACTGTTTTTT
TRBJ2-7	TRBV2	NA	TRBD1	CASNPLNRDRGEYEQYF	TGTGCCAGCAATCCCCTTAACCGGGACAGGGGAGAGTACGAGCAGTACTTC
TRBJ2-7	TRBV6-5	NA	TRBD1	CASRLGTGIYEQYF	TGTGCCAGCAGATTAGGGACAGGGATCTACGAGCAGTACTTC
TRBJ1-6	TRBV4-3	NA	TRBD1	CASSQDPPGGNSPLHF	TGCGCCAGCAGCCAAGATCCTCCAGGGGGCAATTCACCCCTCCACTTT
TRBJ1-2	TRBV2	few	NA	CASSDSKSNYGYTF	TGTGCCAGCAGTGATAGCAAGTCCAACTATGGCTACACCTTC
TRBJ1-1	TRBV18	NA	TRBD1	CASSEGQGNTEAFF	TGTGCCAGCTCAGAGGGACAGGGGAACACTGAAGCTTTCTTT
TRBJ1-3	TRBV7-9	few	NA	CASSISDTGHRNTIYF	TGTGCCAGCAGCATATCCGATACAGGGCATCGAAACACCATATATTTT
TRBJ2-3	TRBV5-1	NA	NA	CASSLGGSTDTQYF	TGCGCCAGCAGCTTGGGAGGCTCCACAGATACGCAGTATTTT
TRBJ1-1	TRBV27	NA	TRBD1	CASSLRDRGHTEAFF	TGTGCCAGCAGTTTAAGGGACAGGGGTCACACTGAAGCTTTCTTT